The clone carrying this T cell receptor beta chain was detected a few times. Its antigen is unidentified. The CDR3 length is 15 residues. In germline, CDR1 is LGHNA, CDR2 YSLEER. Trimming removed 0 bases from V and 6 bases from J, with 14 bases in between. This record comes from a study of a mutant IDH1 vaccine in newly diagnosed glioma. Study-level background: The first vaccination came 4-6 weeks after radiotherapy alone, or with temozolomide cycles. Study-wide findings and caveats: Variations in leading peripheral T cell clonotypes appeared to have no connection with pseudoprogression.

Sequencing was performed with immunoSEQ multiplex PCR; in TCRdb, only in-frame clones are kept and a portion is missing. The sample includes 25,000 to 30,000 clones, roughly 80% seen only once; the top ten take approximately 17%. Time point meaning: week 23, last vaccination. It was 300 ug of mutant IDH1 20-mer peptide that made up each vaccine dose, given with topical imiquimod. The rearrangement links TRBV4-3 to TRBJ1-2; unclear D gene. The TCR comes from a woman aged 30 to 39 with glioma. The specimen was PBMCs, collected from a glioma patient whose treatment included an IDH1 peptide vaccine. CDR3 sequence (DNA): TGCGCCAGCAGCCAAGAAACATCCTGGGGAGATGGCTACACCTTC. This gives the protein CASSQETSWGDGYTF.